This is a list of T cell receptor beta chains from one sample in a study of Ad26.COV2.S vaccination and SARS-CoV-2 variants. This table comes from immunoSEQ multiplex PCR, and its TCRdb copy is limited to in-frame clones, with some not included. This table holds around 370,000 clones, approximately 81% found once. This sample comprised peripheral blood, obtained in a trial of Ad26.COV2.S vaccine versus placebo. The receptor set was obtained from a person aged 18-65 years who received the Ad26.COV2.S COVID-19 vaccine or a placebo. CDR3s include the opening cysteine and the closing phenylalanine or tryptophan. D genes are given only for firm matches. The size of a clone is reported for some rows only, either as once, few or many, or as a class for expanded clones.

V: TRBV28
D: TRBD2
J: TRBJ2-7
size: NA
CDR3: CASSLSGSPYEQYF
DNA: TGTGCCAGCAGTCTTAGCGGGAGCCCCTACGAGCAGTACTTC

V: TRBV23-1
D: NA
J: TRBJ1-2
size: NA
CDR3: CASGTDYGYTF
DNA: TGCGCCAGCGGGACCGACTATGGCTACACCTTC

V: TRBV6-5
D: NA
J: TRBJ1-1
size: NA
CDR3: CASSNQGWGGTEAFF
DNA: TGTGCCAGCAGCAACCAAGGGTGGGGAGGAACTGAAGCTTTCTTT

V: TRBV6-6
D: NA
J: TRBJ1-3
size: NA
CDR3: CASTPPGRNTIYF
DNA: TGTGCCAGCACCCCTCCAGGGAGAAACACCATATATTTT

V: TRBV7-2
D: TRBD2
J: TRBJ2-1
size: NA
CDR3: CASSASGRAGEQFF
DNA: TGTGCCAGCAGTGCTAGCGGGAGGGCGGGTGAGCAGTTCTTC

V: TRBV6-5
D: NA
J: TRBJ2-4
size: NA
CDR3: CASSPYKAKNIQYF
DNA: TGTGCCAGCAGCCCCTATAAAGCCAAAAACATTCAGTACTTC

V: TRBV28
D: NA
J: TRBJ2-4
size: NA
CDR3: CASSEGVLAKNIQYF
DNA: TGTGCCAGCAGTGAAGGGGTTCTCGCCAAAAACATTCAGTACTTC

V: TRBV7-6
D: NA
J: TRBJ2-7
size: NA
CDR3: CASSLARGHEQYF
DNA: TGTGCCAGCAGCTTAGCTCGAGGCCACGAGCAGTACTTC

V: TRBV7-2
D: NA
J: TRBJ1-5
size: NA
CDR3: CASNRGIGQPQHF
DNA: TGTGCCAGCAATCGGGGGATCGGGCAGCCCCAGCATTTT

V: TRBV27
D: TRBD2
J: TRBJ2-1
size: few
CDR3: CASNHIAGQNNEQFF
DNA: TGTGCCAGCAATCACATAGCGGGGCAGAACAATGAGCAGTTCTTC

V: TRBV5-6
D: TRBD1
J: TRBJ2-1
size: NA
CDR3: CASSKPGQGYNEQFF
DNA: TGTGCCAGCAGCAAGCCGGGACAGGGATACAATGAGCAGTTCTTC

V: TRBV7-6
D: NA
J: TRBJ2-7
size: NA
CDR3: CASSSWGSYEQYF
DNA: TGTGCCAGCAGCTCATGGGGATCCTACGAGCAGTACTTC

V: TRBV3-1/TRBV3-2
D: NA
J: TRBJ2-7
size: NA
CDR3: CASSQVIVSGNYEQYF
DNA: TGTGCCAGCAGCCAAGTGATCGTATCGGGGAACTACGAGCAGTACTTC

V: TRBV6-2/TRBV6-3
D: TRBD2
J: TRBJ2-5
size: NA
CDR3: CASSKAGTTFRVTQYF
DNA: TGTGCCAGCAGTAAGGCGGGGACTACGTTCCGCGTGACCCAGTACTTC

V: TRBV11-3
D: TRBD1
J: TRBJ2-1
size: NA
CDR3: CASSSGQGGSNEQFF
DNA: TGTGCCAGCAGCTCAGGACAGGGAGGTTCGAATGAGCAGTTCTTC

V: TRBV21-1
D: NA
J: TRBJ1-5
size: NA
CDR3: CASSPRQGRNQPQHF
DNA: TGTGCCAGCAGCCCCCGGCAGGGTCGTAATCAGCCCCAGCATTTT

V: TRBV5-8
D: TRBD2
J: TRBJ2-1
size: few
CDR3: CASSLLLGLADNEQFF
DNA: TGTGCCAGCAGCTTGCTCCTGGGGCTAGCGGACAATGAGCAGTTCTTC

V: TRBV7-2
D: TRBD2
J: TRBJ2-1
size: NA
CDR3: CASSFDGLAGGNEQFF
DNA: TGTGCCAGCAGCTTCGACGGACTAGCGGGGGGAAATGAGCAGTTCTTC

V: TRBV29-1
D: NA
J: TRBJ2-3
size: NA
CDR3: CSAHRTRTDTQYF
DNA: TGCAGCGCCCACCGGACACGCACAGATACGCAGTATTTT

V: TRBV7-8
D: NA
J: TRBJ1-5
size: once
CDR3: CASSQLIGEQPQHF
DNA: TGTGCCAGCAGCCAGCTCATCGGGGAACAGCCCCAGCATTTT

V: TRBV7-2
D: NA
J: TRBJ1-5
size: NA
CDR3: CASSLDMSVNQPQHF
DNA: TGTGCCAGCAGCTTAGATATGAGTGTTAATCAGCCCCAGCATTTT

V: TRBV30
D: NA
J: TRBJ1-5
size: NA
CDR3: CAWSSPGPGDQPQHF
DNA: TGTGCCTGGAGTTCCCCCGGGCCCGGCGATCAGCCCCAGCATTTT

V: TRBV4-3
D: TRBD2
J: TRBJ2-3
size: NA
CDR3: CASSQDRGGDTQYF
DNA: TGCGCCAGCAGCCAAGATCGGGGGGGAGATACGCAGTATTTT

V: TRBV25-1
D: NA
J: TRBJ1-2
size: NA
CDR3: CASTFGGDYGYTF
DNA: TGTGCCAGCACATTCGGGGGAGACTATGGCTACACCTTC

V: TRBV2
D: TRBD1
J: TRBJ1-5
size: few
CDR3: CAKRTGANGNQPQHF
DNA: TGTGCCAAACGGACAGGGGCAAACGGCAATCAGCCCCAGCATTTT

V: TRBV5-4
D: TRBD1
J: TRBJ2-7
size: once
CDR3: CASSPDRGSIYEQYF
DNA: TGTGCCAGCAGCCCAGACAGGGGGAGTATCTACGAGCAGTACTTC

V: TRBV9
D: TRBD2
J: TRBJ2-7
size: NA
CDR3: CASSLTGRAGYSYEQYF
DNA: TGTGCCAGCAGCCTCACCGGCAGAGCGGGGTACTCCTACGAGCAGTACTTC

V: TRBV18
D: NA
J: TRBJ1-5
size: NA
CDR3: CASSPPGGPNQPQHF
DNA: TGTGCCAGCTCACCACCGGGAGGGCCCAATCAGCCCCAGCATTTT

V: TRBV6-2/TRBV6-3
D: TRBD2
J: TRBJ2-1
size: NA
CDR3: CASSYPSGGTNNEQFF
DNA: TGTGCCAGCAGTTACCCGAGCGGGGGGACGAACAATGAGCAGTTCTTC

V: TRBV5-1
D: NA
J: TRBJ1-2
size: NA
CDR3: CASSLDTQSYGYTF
DNA: TGCGCCAGCAGCTTGGACACTCAGAGCTATGGCTACACCTTC